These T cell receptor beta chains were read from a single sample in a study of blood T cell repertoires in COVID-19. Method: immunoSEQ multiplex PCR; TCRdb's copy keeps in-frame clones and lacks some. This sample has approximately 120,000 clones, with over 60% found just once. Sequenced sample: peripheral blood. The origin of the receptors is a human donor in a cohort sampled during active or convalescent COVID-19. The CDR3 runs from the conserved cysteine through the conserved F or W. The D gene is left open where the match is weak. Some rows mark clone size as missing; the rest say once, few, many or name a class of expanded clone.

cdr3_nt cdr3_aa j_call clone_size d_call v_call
TGCGCCAGCAGCCTGACAGGGGGCAGCAATCAGCCCCAGCATTTT CASSLTGGSNQPQHF TRBJ1-5 NA TRBD1 TRBV5-1
TGCGCCAGCAGCCAAGTCTTAGAAGCTTCACCCCTCCACTTT CASSQVLEASPLHF TRBJ1-6 NA NA TRBV4-3
TGTGCCAGCAGCTTAGTTGGCAATATGAACACTGAAGCTTTCTTT CASSLVGNMNTEAFF TRBJ1-1 NA NA TRBV7-9
TGTGCCAGCAGCGAGGAGAGGGTTGAGACCCAGTACTTC CASSEERVETQYF TRBJ2-5 NA NA TRBV7-7
TGTGCCAGCAGCTTAGAGGGGGCCCGAGGAAGCTCGTTACTCACAGATACGCAGTATTTT CASSLEGARGSSLLTDTQYF TRBJ2-3 NA NA TRBV11-2
TGTGCCAGCAGGGGACAGATGAATGAAAAACTGTTTTTT CASRGQMNEKLFF TRBJ1-4 NA TRBD1 TRBV6-5
TGCGCCAGCAGAGGGGGCTGGGGCGTTGGGACGAATGAGCAGTTCTTC CASRGGWGVGTNEQFF TRBJ2-1 NA TRBD1 TRBV5-1
TGTGCCAGCAGTTTAAGGCAGGGATCCTCACCCCTCCACTTT CASSLRQGSSPLHF TRBJ1-6 few NA TRBV27
TGTGCCAGCAGTTCACGGGGGTCGGCTAACTATGGCTACACCTTC CASSSRGSANYGYTF TRBJ1-2 NA NA TRBV28
TGTGCCAGCAGCTTAGAGCTAGCGGGAGCGACAGATACGCAGTATTTT CASSLELAGATDTQYF TRBJ2-3 NA TRBD2 TRBV11-2
TGTGCCAGCAGCCGCAGGGGAAATAGCAATCAGCCCCAGCATTTT CASSRRGNSNQPQHF TRBJ1-5 NA NA TRBV7-2
TGTGCCAGCAGTTTAAGCAGGGACTCGTGGAGCAATCAGCCCCAGCATTTT CASSLSRDSWSNQPQHF TRBJ1-5 NA NA TRBV27
TGTGCCAGCAGCTCGGGACTCCTGAGAAACGATCAGCCCCAGCATTTT CASSSGLLRNDQPQHF TRBJ1-5 NA NA TRBV7-2
TGTGCCAGCAGCTTAGGAGGTGGAGTTACTAATGAAAAACTGTTTTTT CASSLGGGVTNEKLFF TRBJ1-4 NA NA TRBV11-2
TGTGCCAGCAGCTTAGTGGACAGCAGCTCCTACGAGCAGTACTTC CASSLVDSSSYEQYF TRBJ2-7 NA NA TRBV7-2
TGTGCCAGCAGCTTATTTGGACAGGGGGATTCACCCCTCCACTTT CASSLFGQGDSPLHF TRBJ1-6 NA TRBD1 TRBV7-9
TGTGCCAGCAGCTTACAGGGTGGCACAGATACGCAGTATTTT CASSLQGGTDTQYF TRBJ2-3 NA NA TRBV7-9
TGTGCCAGCAGCTTTCCGAGGCTTACCCGCTACGAGCAGTACTTC CASSFPRLTRYEQYF TRBJ2-7 NA NA TRBV11-1
TGCGCCAGCAGCCTCCGGGACAGCTTGAACACTGAAGCTTTCTTT CASSLRDSLNTEAFF TRBJ1-1 NA TRBD1 TRBV5-1
TGTGCCAGCAGCCCCTGGGGGCCCCGGGCCTACGAGCAGTACTTC CASSPWGPRAYEQYF TRBJ2-7 NA NA TRBV6-5
TGTGCCAGTAGTCCAGGGGGTCGACAGCCCCAGCATTTT CASSPGGRQPQHF TRBJ1-5 NA TRBD1 TRBV19
TGCGCCAGCAGTAAAGGGGGTCGGGCCCCCACTGAAGCTTTCTTT CASSKGGRAPTEAFF TRBJ1-1 NA NA TRBV10-2
TGTGCCAGCAGCTTCGGGGTGCTAATCGACGAGCAGTACTTC CASSFGVLIDEQYF TRBJ2-7 NA NA TRBV7-9
TGTGCCAGCAGCCAGGACAGGGGGCGCACCTACGAGCAGTACTTC CASSQDRGRTYEQYF TRBJ2-7 once TRBD1 TRBV11-2
TGCGCCAGCAGCAAACAGGGTCGCGGAGACGAGCAGTACTTC CASSKQGRGDEQYF TRBJ2-7 NA NA TRBV4-3
TGTGCCAGCTCACCACCGAGCCGGACCCAGTACTTC CASSPPSRTQYF TRBJ2-5 NA NA TRBV18
TGCAGTGCTAGTGAGGGCGGGACTAGCGGGAGGGCCGAGCAGTACTTC CSASEGGTSGRAEQYF TRBJ2-7 NA TRBD2 TRBV20-1
TGTGCCAGCAGCTTGCAGGTTCAAACTAATGAAAAACTGTTTTTT CASSLQVQTNEKLFF TRBJ1-4 NA NA TRBV5-5
TGTGCCAGCAGCGAAGGACAGGGAATGACCAACTATGGCTACACCTTC CASSEGQGMTNYGYTF TRBJ1-2 NA TRBD1 TRBV9
TGTGCCAGTAGGGACAGGGTAACCGGGGAGCTGTTTTTT CASRDRVTGELFF TRBJ2-2 few TRBD1 TRBV2
TGTGCCAGCAGTTCTGGGACAGGGGGCAACTATGGCTACACCTTC CASSSGTGGNYGYTF TRBJ1-2 NA TRBD1 TRBV6-5
TGTGCCAGTAGTCCCTTCCTCGGTCTCCGCGAGCAGTACTTC CASSPFLGLREQYF TRBJ2-7 NA NA TRBV19
TGCGCCAGCAGGGGACTAGCGACGAACACCGGGGAGCTGTTTTTT CASRGLATNTGELFF TRBJ2-2 NA TRBD2 TRBV5-1
TGTGCCAGCAGCCGAATGGGACTAGCGGACGGCACAGATACGCAGTATTTT CASSRMGLADGTDTQYF TRBJ2-3 NA TRBD2 TRBV6-2/TRBV6-3
TGTGCCAGTAGTAACCCCCGAAAGACAGGGCGGACCGGGGAGCTGTTTTTT CASSNPRKTGRTGELFF TRBJ2-2 NA TRBD1 TRBV19
TGTGCCACCAGCCGGGACAGGGTTTATGGCTACACCTTC CATSRDRVYGYTF TRBJ1-2 NA TRBD1 TRBV15
TGTGCCAGCAGCTTATTTGCGGGGGCTAGCGGGAGGGCCGGAGATACGCAGTATTTT CASSLFAGASGRAGDTQYF TRBJ2-3 once TRBD2 TRBV11-2
TGTGCCAGCGGCGGACAGGGGGTTTACAATGAGCAGTTCTTC CASGGQGVYNEQFF TRBJ2-1 NA TRBD1 TRBV6-5
TGTGCCAGCAGTTTAAGGGACTTTAACAGCAATCAGCCCCAGCATTTT CASSLRDFNSNQPQHF TRBJ1-5 NA NA TRBV28
TGCGCCAGCAGTGCGACGGTGGGACAACGACTGTCAGGAAACACCATATATTTT CASSATVGQRLSGNTIYF TRBJ1-3 NA NA TRBV10-1
TGCGCCAGCAGCCCCACCCGGACAGTTTCGTCGTACGAGCAGTACTTC CASSPTRTVSSYEQYF TRBJ2-7 NA NA TRBV5-1
TGCGCCAGCAGCTTGGGGGACAGGGGGGCATATAATTCACCCCTCCACTTT CASSLGDRGAYNSPLHF TRBJ1-6 NA TRBD1 TRBV5-1
TGCGCCAGCAGCTCCGGACTAGCGGGAGGGACAGATACGCAGTATTTT CASSSGLAGGTDTQYF TRBJ2-3 NA TRBD2 TRBV5-1
TGTGCCAGCAGCTTAGTGCGCCGCAATGAGCAGTTCTTC CASSLVRRNEQFF TRBJ2-1 NA NA TRBV7-8
TGTGCCACCAGTGATCCCGTGGAGACCCCCGGGGAGCTGTTTTTT CATSDPVETPGELFF TRBJ2-2 NA NA TRBV24-1
TGTGCCAGCAGTCACGGGGGACAGCCAGCAACTAATGAAAAACTGTTTTTT CASSHGGQPATNEKLFF TRBJ1-4 NA TRBD1 TRBV6-6
TGCAGCGTTGTGGAAGCGGGAGAAGAGGTTAGCCCCTACAATGAGCAGTTCTTC CSVVEAGEEVSPYNEQFF TRBJ2-1 few TRBD2 TRBV29-1
TGTGCCAGCAGAGTGGGGGCTGGGCCCGGGGAGCTGTTTTTT CASRVGAGPGELFF TRBJ2-2 once NA TRBV6-5
TGTGCCAGCAGATCGACAGGCGCCCTCAATAGCAATCAGCCCCAGCATTTT CASRSTGALNSNQPQHF TRBJ1-5 NA NA TRBV7-2
TGTGCCAGCAGTGAAGCGGGCAGGGGGCCAACTAATGAAAAACTGTTTTTT CASSEAGRGPTNEKLFF TRBJ1-4 NA TRBD1 TRBV6-1
TGTGCCAGTAGTATCGCTGGACAGACCTACGAGCAGTACTTC CASSIAGQTYEQYF TRBJ2-7 NA NA TRBV19
TGCGCCAGCAGCCAAGAAATCGGGAGTCTAGCGGGCCACAATGAGCAGTTCTTC CASSQEIGSLAGHNEQFF TRBJ2-1 NA TRBD2 TRBV4-1
TGTGCCAGCAGCTTGACAGACGACTATGGCTACACCTTC CASSLTDDYGYTF TRBJ1-2 NA NA TRBV3-1/TRBV3-2
TGTGCCAGCAGTTACAACAGTCAGGGGACTAACTATGGCTACACCTTC CASSYNSQGTNYGYTF TRBJ1-2 NA NA TRBV6-5
TGTGCCAGCAGCCAAGGGACAGGGGGTCTATTAGCTTTCTTT CASSQGTGGLLAFF TRBJ1-1 NA TRBD1 TRBV3-1/TRBV3-2
TGTGCCAGCAGGGGGGCAAACCGCCCCAATCAGCCCCAGCATTTT CASRGANRPNQPQHF TRBJ1-5 NA NA TRBV27
TGTGCCAGCAATTTGGACAGGGGGTGGTACAATGAGCAGTTCTTC CASNLDRGWYNEQFF TRBJ2-1 NA TRBD1 TRBV25-1
TGTGCCATCAGTGATTGGGGAGAAGGCTACACCTTC CAISDWGEGYTF TRBJ1-2 once NA TRBV10-3
TGTGCCAGCAGTTTCACCGGGACAGCGAACACCGGGGAGCTGTTTTTT CASSFTGTANTGELFF TRBJ2-2 many TRBD1 TRBV6-6
TGTGCCAGCAGCTTAGTGAAGGGGACTAGCGGGTTCTACGAGCAGTACTTC CASSLVKGTSGFYEQYF TRBJ2-7 NA TRBD2 TRBV7-8